Shown below are 22 T cell receptor beta chains from a single sample sequenced in a study of T cells in localized non-small cell lung cancer. The assay was immunoSEQ multiplex PCR, and TCRdb's table has in-frame clones only and misses some. The table includes 53,000 or so clones, approximately 93% detected once. Here the sequenced sample was peripheral blood, taken before any cancer treatment. Receptors originate from a man aged 40 to 75 with stage I lung adenocarcinoma.

The chain links TRBV18 to TRBJ1-1; D unclear. The CDR3 length is 13 residues. V lost 6 bases, J lost 0 bases, and 8 bases lay in between. CDR1 and CDR2 (germline): KGHSH, LQKENI. As DNA, the CDR3 is TGTGCCAGCTCGCTTACTATGAACACTGAAGCTTTCTTT. Its protein product is CASSLTMNTEAFF. Using reference TRBV18 and TRBJ1-1 for the parts outside the CDR3, the full variable domain is NAGVMQNPRHLVRRRGQEARLRCSPMKGHSHVYWYRQLPEEGLKFMVYLQKENIIDESGMPKERFSAEFPKEGPSILRIQQVVRGDSAAYFCASSLTMNTEAFFGQGTRLTVV.

This chain connects TRBV27 to TRBJ2-2; unclear D gene. The CDR3 contains 12 residues. V was trimmed by 6 bases and J by 5 bases, leaving 7 bases between them. Germline V gene data show CDR1 as MNHEY and CDR2 as SMNVEV (reference sequence). This CDR3 is CASREQTGELFF. CDR3 nucleotides: TGTGCCAGCAGGGAACAAACCGGGGAGCTGTTTTTT.

V usage is TRBV28 and J usage is TRBJ1-1; D is possibly TRBD1 (6 bases). CDR3 length equals 14 residues. The germline V gene has CDR1 MDHEN and CDR2 SYDVKM. Trimming took 5 bases from V and 6 from J, leaving 16 bases between them. CDR3 sequence (DNA): TGTGCCAGCAGTGGACAGCAGGCCGCGGCTGAAGCTTTCTTT. Translation: CASSGQQAAAEAFF.

The chain is built from TRBV7-9 and TRBJ2-7, with 7 bases fitting TRBD2. Germline CDR1 reads SEHNR; CDR2 reads FQNEAQ (reference sequence). V lost 5 bases, J lost 0 bases, and 7 bases stayed unmatched. The CDR3 spans 15 residues. The DNA for the CDR3 is TGTGCCAGCAGCGAGGTGGGGGGGACCTCCTACGAGCAGTACTTC. It codes for CASSEVGGTSYEQYF.

The DNA of the CDR3 is TGTGCCAGCGCCGATAGCAATCAGCCCCAGCATTTT. The encoded protein is CASADSNQPQHF. The genes are TRBV7-9 and TRBJ1-5; no clear D. V lost 8 bases and J lost 0, with 5 bases in between. In germline, CDR1 is SEHNR, CDR2 FQNEAQ (reference sequence). The CDR3 has 12 amino acids. The variable domain in full, completed from reference TRBV7-9 and TRBJ1-5, reads DTGVSQNPRHKITKRGQNVTFRCDPISEHNRLYWYRQTLGQGPEFLTYFQNEAQLEKSRLLSDRFSAERPKGSFSTLEIQRTEQGDSAMYLCASADSNQPQHFGDGTRLSIL.

The chain carries TRBV27 and TRBJ2-1; TRBD2 matches 8 bases. V lost 7 bases, J lost 0 bases, and 8 bases stayed unmatched. The CDR3 runs to 16 residues. The germline gives CDR1 MNHEY, CDR2 SMNVEV (reference sequence). CDR3 region: CASTSERENSYNEQFF. DNA of the CDR3: TGTGCCAGCACCTCAGAGCGGGAGAACTCCTACAATGAGCAGTTCTTC.

This clone came up once. The chain joins TRBV28 to TRBJ1-2, with D unclear. Germline CDR1 MDHEN, CDR2 SYDVKM. V dropped 7 bases and J dropped 0 bases, with 9 bases sitting between them. CDR3 length: 13 residues. This CDR3 is CASTPRANYGYTF. CDR3 bases: TGTGCCAGCACCCCCCGGGCTAACTATGGCTACACCTTC.

V usage is TRBV14 and J usage is TRBJ2-7, with 8 nucleotides matching TRBD1. J lost 2 bases, V lost 0 bases, and 3 bases had no gene match. In germline, CDR1 is SGHDN, CDR2 FVKESK. The CDR3 sequence is 15 residues long. CDR3 sequence: CASSQERDRTYEQYF. The CDR3 DNA follows: TGTGCCAGCAGCCAAGAACGGGACAGGACCTACGAGCAGTACTTC.

V usage is TRBV2 and J usage is TRBJ1-5; D gene uncertain. This CDR3 region has 13 residues. Deletions cut 1 base from V and 7 bases from J, with 8 bases between. Germline V gives CDR1 SNHLY, CDR2 FYNNEI. CDR3 protein: CASSEGPQQPQHF. CDR3 nucleotides: TGTGCCAGCAGTGAAGGGCCCCAGCAGCCCCAGCATTTT.

The chain is built from TRBV11-3 and TRBJ2-7, with TRBD1 matching 8 bases. The CDR3 consists of 15 residues. In germline, CDR1 is SGHNT, CDR2 YENEEA. Trimming took 5 bases from V and 2 from J; bases not matched to a gene: 8. CDR3 nucleotide sequence: TGTGCCAGCAGCCCTAGGACAGGGATAGCCTACGAGCAGTACTTC. Amino acids: CASSPRTGIAYEQYF.

V usage is TRBV11-2 and J usage is TRBJ2-1, with 14 bases aligning to TRBD2. V trimming: 5 bases; J trimming: 8 bases; junction bases outside the gene matches: 8. From germline, CDR1 is SGHAT and CDR2 FQNNGV. The CDR3 sequence is 16 residues long. The CDR3 here is CASSPRLAGGLDEQFF. The CDR3 DNA is TGTGCCAGCAGCCCCCGACTAGCGGGAGGGCTAGATGAGCAGTTCTTC.

The chain carries TRBV30 and TRBJ1-3; D gene unclear. The CDR3 runs 15 residues. The germline V and J ends were trimmed by 4 bases and 0 bases, with 13 bases remaining between them. Germline V gene data show CDR1 as GTSNPN and CDR2 as SVGIG (reference sequence). The DNA for the CDR3 is TGTGCCTGGAAAGAAGGGTGGAGCTCTGGAAACACCATATATTTT. It yields the protein CAWKEGWSSGNTIYF.

The V and J genes are TRBV10-3 and TRBJ2-7, with 7 nucleotides matching TRBD1. CDR3 length: 15 amino acids. CDR1 ENHRY and CDR2 SYGVKD come from the germline V gene. With V trimmed by 2 bases and J by 6 bases, 10 bases remained unmatched. CDR3 sequence (DNA): TGTGCCATCAGTGAGAGCCTTACAGGGGCAGGCGAGCAGTACTTC. Amino acid sequence: CAISESLTGAGEQYF.

J is TRBJ2-7 and V is TRBV4-3; perhaps TRBD1 as D (6 bases). The CDR3 contains 14 residues. Trimming pared 8 bases from V and 2 bases from J, leaving 16 bases between. The V gene's germline CDR1 is LGHNA and CDR2 YSLEER. The CDR3 nucleotides are TGCGCCAGCCTGTTCCGGGACAAACCCTACGAGCAGTACTTC. Translating it yields CASLFRDKPYEQYF.

This clone was recorded only once. One end of the junction varies from germline; a read error may be responsible. The chain is built from TRBV7-7 and TRBJ2-5; the match to TRBD2 covers 13 bases. The CDR3 extends over 19 amino acids. Looked up from germline, CDR1 is SSHAT and CDR2 is FNYEAQ (reference sequence). For the CDR3, the DNA is TGTGCTAGCAGCTTAGAACCAGGGACTAGCGGGATATCAGCAGAGACCCAGTACTTC. It encodes CASSLEPGTSGISAETQYF. Full variable domain (remainder filled in from reference TRBV7-7 and TRBJ2-5): GAGVSQSPRYKVTKRGQDVTLRCDPISSHATLYWYQQALGQGPEFLTYFNYEAQPDKSGLPSDRFSAERPEGSISTLTIQRTEQRDSAMYRCASSLEPGTSGISAETQYFGPGTRLLVL.

This clone was observed a single time. This chain uses TRBV10-3 with TRBJ1-5; D possibly corresponds to TRBD1 (6 bases). Per the germline V gene, CDR1 is ENHRY and CDR2 is SYGVKD. The ends were cut back, 5 bases at V and 2 bases at J, with 10 bases in the middle. The CDR3 extends over 14 amino acids. Here the CDR3 DNA reads TGTGCCATCAGTAAACAGGGAGGCAATCAGCCCCAGCATTTT. The encoded protein is CAISKQGGNQPQHF.

V usage is TRBV6-5 and J usage is TRBJ1-2, with a weak D call TRBD1 (5 bases). The CDR3 runs 14 residues. V gave up 3 bases and J gave up 8 bases, with 16 bases separating them. Per germline, CDR1 MNHEY and CDR2 SVGAGI. The CDR3: CASSYLPPRGGYTF. The CDR3 DNA follows: TGTGCCAGCAGTTATTTACCCCCCCGGGGGGGCTACACCTTC.

This sequence joins TRBV11-2 and TRBJ1-2; the D is unclear. Germline CDR1 and CDR2: SGHAT and FQNNGV. This CDR3 is 12 amino acids long. V was cut by 0 bases and J by 11 bases, with 10 bases left in between. CDR3 loop: CASSLDRVPYTF. The DNA of the CDR3 is TGTGCCAGCAGCTTAGATCGGGTACCTTACACCTTC.

The rearrangement uses TRBV29-1 and TRBJ1-4; tentatively, D is TRBD1 (5 bases). Germline CDR1 is SQVTM and CDR2 is ANQGSEA. The ends were cut back, 5 bases at V and 3 bases at J, with 10 bases in the middle. CDR3 length equals 13 residues. The CDR3 DNA is TGCAGCGTTTCTGGACAACCTAATGAAAAACTGTTTTTT. It encodes CSVSGQPNEKLFF. The entire variable domain, with the rest obtained from reference TRBV29-1 and TRBJ1-4, is as follows: SAVISQKPSRDICQRGTSLTIQCQVDSQVTMMFWYRQQPGQSLTLIATANQGSEATYESGFVIDKFPISRPNLTFSTLTVSNMSPEDSSIYLCSVSGQPNEKLFFGSGTQLSVL.

The chain carries TRBV19 and TRBJ2-3; TRBD1 is a possible D gene (6 bases). Germline V CDR1 and CDR2: LNHDA, SQIVND (reference sequence). The CDR3 loop spans 13 amino acids. Trimming stripped 10 bases from V and 4 bases from J, with 15 bases between. The CDR3 DNA is TGTGCCACCAAGCAGGGGAGCCCAGATACGCAGTATTTT. It yields the protein CATKQGSPDTQYF.

V is TRBV7-2 and J is TRBJ2-3; 9 bases are shared with TRBD2. After removal of 1 base from V and 5 bases from J, the junction contained 4 bases not matched to a gene. The CDR3 is 15 residues long. The germline V gene encodes CDR1 SGHTA and CDR2 FQGNSA. The CDR3 reads CASSLGGRAIDTQYF. The CDR3 DNA reads as TGTGCCAGCAGCTTAGGCGGGAGGGCCATAGATACGCAGTATTTT.

This chain uses TRBV5-4 with TRBJ1-2; no clear D gene. Per the germline V gene, CDR1 is SGHNT and CDR2 is YYREEE (reference sequence). The V end lost 0 bases, the J end lost 8 bases, and 8 bases lay between the germline ends. The length of the CDR3 is 12 residues. The CDR3 bases are TGTGCCAGCAGCTTGGTCGGTCGGGGCTACACCTTC. Residues: CASSLVGRGYTF.